The 3 T cell receptor beta chains below were found in one sample sequenced in a study of T-cell memory formation after mild COVID-19. Using its own MiXCR run on the 5' RACE reads, TCRdb lists one record per CDR3 protein. The sample yields about 350,000 distinct CDR3 sequences, 25% to 30% seen once. Sequencing used PBMCs or a T cell subset sorted from them (not recorded which). The receptors originated from an adult woman who had mild COVID-19 (a few samples of this study predate the infection). Cell type and time point are not known.

This chain uses TRBV20-1 with TRBJ1-4; a possible D gene is TRBD1 (6 bases). Trimming stripped 1 base from V and 3 bases from J, with 15 bases between. Germline lookup yields CDR1 DFQATT and CDR2 SNEGSKA (reference sequence). The CDR3 length is 16 residues. The CDR3 sequence is CSARAGSTGANEKLFF. The CDR3 region has the DNA TGCAGTGCTAGAGCTGGGTCGACAGGCGCTAATGAAAAACTGTTTTTT.

This clonotype was seen only once. The chain combines TRBV9 with TRBJ1-2; D gene uncertain. This CDR3 is built from 14 residues. Germline V gene lookup returns CDR1 SGDLS and CDR2 YYNGEE. V was pared by 4 bases and J by 4 bases, with 14 bases between. CDR3 sequence reads: CASSPGRSLYGYTF. CDR3 bases: TGTGCCAGCAGCCCCGGACGGTCACTCTATGGCTACACCTTC.

This clonotype turned up a few times. V is TRBV4-3 and J is TRBJ2-7; D gene uncertain. The CDR3 loop spans 15 amino acids. V was trimmed by 0 bases and J by 2 bases, leaving 11 bases between them. The germline V gene encodes CDR1 LGHNA and CDR2 YSLEER. This CDR3 is CASSQDSNTPYEQYF. CDR3 bases: TGCGCCAGCAGCCAAGATTCGAACACCCCCTACGAGCAGTACTTC.